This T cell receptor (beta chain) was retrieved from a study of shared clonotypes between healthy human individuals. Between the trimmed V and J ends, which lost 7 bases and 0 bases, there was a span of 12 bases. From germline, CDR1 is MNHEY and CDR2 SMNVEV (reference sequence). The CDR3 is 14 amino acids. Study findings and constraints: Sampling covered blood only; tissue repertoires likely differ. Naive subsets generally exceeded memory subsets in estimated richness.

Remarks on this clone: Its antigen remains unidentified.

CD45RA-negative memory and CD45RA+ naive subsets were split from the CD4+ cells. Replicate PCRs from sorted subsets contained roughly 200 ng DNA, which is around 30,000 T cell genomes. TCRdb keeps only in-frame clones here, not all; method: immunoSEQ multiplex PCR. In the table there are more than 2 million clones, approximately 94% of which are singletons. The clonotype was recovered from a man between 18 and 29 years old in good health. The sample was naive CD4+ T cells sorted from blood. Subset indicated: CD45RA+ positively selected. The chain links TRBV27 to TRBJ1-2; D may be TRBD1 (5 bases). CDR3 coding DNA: TGTGCCAGCAAGACAGCGGCTACTAACTATGGCTACACCTTC. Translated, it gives CASKTAATNYGYTF.